The 21 T cell receptor beta chains presented below share a single source sample, sequenced in a study of CD8 T cells in ankylosing spondylitis. TCRdb reanalysed the 5' RACE reads using MiXCR and keeps one entry per CDR3 protein. The sample lists 150,000 or so distinct CDR3 sequences, approximately 32% seen once, with about 6.3% in the top ten. Sequencing used synovial fluid, either unsorted or a sorted T cell fraction (not recorded which). These receptors were collected from a male donor with ankylosing spondylitis.

J is TRBJ1-1 and V is TRBV18, with D hard to call. The CDR3 contains 15 residues. The V and J ends lost 1 base and 1 base respectively, with 10 bases between them. Per the germline V gene, CDR1 is KGHSH and CDR2 is LQKENI. CDR3 bases: TGTGCCAGCTCACCACTGCCAGCCTGGAACACTGAAGCTTTCTTT. Protein: CASSPLPAWNTEAFF.

V gene TRBV10-3 combines with J gene TRBJ1-1; D perhaps matches TRBD1 (5 bases). This CDR3 contains 11 residues. CDR1 ENHRY and CDR2 SYGVKD come from the germline V gene. The CDR3 DNA sequence: TGTGCTGCCGGGGCGAACACTGAAGCTTTCTTT. Encoded protein: CAAGANTEAFF.

The chain uses TRBV20-1 and TRBJ1-2, with D possibly TRBD1 on 5 matching bases. The V gene's germline CDR1 is DFQATT and CDR2 SNEGSKA (reference sequence). This CDR3 has 14 amino acids. V lost 5 bases, J lost 4 bases, and 17 bases lay in between. This CDR3 reads CSALIRDRAYGYTF. The CDR3 coding sequence is TGCAGTGCTTTAATCCGGGACCGGGCCTATGGCTACACCTTC.

In this sample, this clonotype turned up a few times. J is TRBJ1-1 and V is TRBV4-2; D gene ambiguous. Deletions cut 2 bases from V and 4 bases from J, with 11 bases between. Germline V lookup: CDR1 LGHNA, CDR2 YNFKEQ. This CDR3 is built from 14 residues. The CDR3 reads CASSQRGRITEAFF. CDR3 in DNA: TGTGCCAGCAGCCAACGCGGGAGGATCACTGAAGCTTTCTTT.

Only a few counts were recorded for this clonotype. J is TRBJ1-1 and V is TRBV3-1; no reliable D call. Germline V lookup: CDR1 LGHDT, CDR2 YNNKEL (reference sequence). The CDR3 runs 12 residues. The V end was cut by 5 bases, the J end by 5 bases, with 9 bases between. The CDR3 bases are TGTGCCAGCAGCAGCCTGGGAACTGAAGCTTTCTTT. This codes for CASSSLGTEAFF.

In its sample, this clonotype was seen a few times. The chain uses TRBV7-2 and TRBJ1-2, with D tentatively TRBD1 (5 bases). CDR3 length equals 15 residues. Germline V lookup: CDR1 SGHTA, CDR2 FQGNSA. V lost 3 bases to trimming and J lost 4 bases, with 15 bases between them. CDR3 residues: CASSFFLQGPYGYTF. For the CDR3, the DNA is TGTGCCAGCAGCTTTTTCCTCCAGGGCCCCTATGGCTACACCTTC.

There are a few counts of this clonotype. V gene TRBV29-1 combines with J gene TRBJ2-1, with 8 bases that match TRBD1. The CDR3 is 14 amino acids. Germline CDR1 SQVTM, CDR2 ANQGSEA. Losses at the gene ends were 6 bases for V and 2 bases for J; bases not matched to a gene: 6. CDR3 in amino acids: CSVTQGAAYNEQFF. Written as DNA, the CDR3 is TGCAGCGTCACCCAGGGGGCGGCCTACAATGAGCAGTTCTTC.

At least ten counts were recorded for this clonotype. V usage is TRBV28 and J usage is TRBJ2-1, with D possibly TRBD2 on 7 matching bases. Trimming pared 7 bases from V and 4 bases from J, leaving 17 bases between. This CDR3 spans 15 amino acids. CDR1 is MDHEN and CDR2 is SYDVKM in the germline V gene. The CDR3 DNA reads as TGTGCCAGCACCCTTTCGGGGGGCGATTACAATGAGCAGTTCTTC. It encodes CASTLSGGDYNEQFF.

This clonotype was detected only a few times. V is TRBV20-1 and J is TRBJ2-1, with 9 bases that match TRBD2. Looked up from germline, CDR1 is DFQATT and CDR2 is SNEGSKA (reference sequence). The ends lost 1 base at V and 9 bases at J; junction bases unmatched: 16. This CDR3 is built from 17 residues. CDR3 in amino acids: CSARAVFSGLASREQFF. The CDR3 nucleotides read TGCAGTGCTAGAGCGGTGTTTTCGGGACTAGCATCCCGTGAGCAGTTCTTC.

This clonotype was found once. The chain couples TRBV7-3 to TRBJ2-1; 9 positions agree with TRBD2. Trimming at V came to 5 bases and at J to 4 bases, leaving 6 bases not matched to a gene. CDR1 is SGHTA and CDR2 is FQGTGA in the germline V gene. The CDR3 is made up of 15 amino acids. The CDR3 protein is CASSAGLAAYNEQFF. In DNA, the CDR3 is TGTGCCAGCAGCGCGGGACTAGCAGCTTACAATGAGCAGTTCTTC.

J is TRBJ2-2 and V is TRBV5-1; TRBD2 matches 9 bases. The CDR3 runs 15 residues. The V and J ends lost 5 bases and 5 bases, in that order; junction bases with no gene match: 7. Germline CDR1 is SGHRS and CDR2 is YFSETQ. The CDR3 protein is CASSGSGRWTGELFF. CDR3 DNA sequence: TGCGCCAGCAGTGGCAGCGGGAGGTGGACCGGGGAGCTGTTTTTT.

This clonotype was counted only a few times. The rearrangement uses TRBV29-1 and TRBJ2-3; 12 bases line up with TRBD2. This CDR3 has 15 residues. The germline V gene has CDR1 SQVTM and CDR2 ANQGSEA. Unmatched junction bases numbered 10, after V lost 7 bases and J lost 5 bases. In nucleotides, the CDR3 is TGCAGCGCTAAACCTAGCGGGGGGGCTGTAGATACGCAGTATTTT. This translates into CSAKPSGGAVDTQYF.

This clonotype has a handful of counts. The chain uses TRBV6-5 and TRBJ1-2; possible D gene TRBD1, 5 bases. The CDR3 has 15 amino acids. Germline lookup yields CDR1 MNHEY and CDR2 SVGAGI. The V and J ends lost 0 bases and 5 bases respectively, with 13 bases between them. CDR3 sequence reads: CASSYSGVRGYGYTF. CDR3 bases: TGTGCCAGCAGTTACTCGGGGGTCCGTGGGTATGGCTACACCTTC.

This chain links TRBV7-2 with TRBJ1-5, with D perhaps TRBD1 (6 bases). The CDR3 loop spans 16 amino acids. The germline gives CDR1 SGHTA, CDR2 FQGNSA. The V end lost 5 bases, the J end lost 3 bases, and 17 bases lay between the germline ends. CDR3 sequence (DNA): TGTGCCAGCAGCGTAGTACGACAGGCCCTCAATCAGCCCCAGCATTTT. It codes for CASSVVRQALNQPQHF.

This clonotype was picked up many times. The chain employs TRBV7-8 and TRBJ1-3; D is unresolved. CDR1 SGHVS and CDR2 FQNEAQ come from the germline V gene. The ends were cut back, 5 bases at V and 9 bases at J, with 8 bases in the middle. There are 11 residues in the CDR3. The CDR3 spells CASSLLGTIYF. The CDR3 region has the DNA TGTGCCAGCAGCCTCCTGGGCACCATATATTTT.

The rearrangement uses TRBV29-1 and TRBJ1-1, with D possibly being TRBD1 (5 bases). The V gene's germline CDR1 is SQVTM and CDR2 ANQGSEA. V was trimmed by 4 bases and J by 1 base, leaving 10 bases between them. There are 13 residues in the CDR3. CDR3 bases: TGCAGCGTTGGGGCAGGGCCGAACACTGAAGCTTTCTTT. Its translation: CSVGAGPNTEAFF.

This clonotype has just a few counts. The rearrangement joins TRBV20-1 to TRBJ2-7; D might be TRBD2 (5 bases). There are 11 residues in the CDR3. Germline V gene sequence: CDR1 DFQATT, CDR2 SNEGSKA (reference sequence). CDR3 in DNA: TGCAGACCCGGGAATTCCTACGAGCAGTACTTC. It specifies CRPGNSYEQYF.

This clonotype was counted a single time. J is TRBJ1-5 and V is TRBV5-1; maybe TRBD1 (5 bases). The CDR3 runs to 18 residues. From germline, CDR1 is SGHRS and CDR2 YFSETQ. The V end lost 3 bases, the J end lost 7 bases, and 26 bases lay between the germline ends. CDR3 protein: CASSSALAGLAGVQPQHF. CDR3 DNA: TGCGCCAGCAGCTCCGCGCTAGCTGGACTGGCGGGGGTACAGCCCCAGCATTTT.

This clonotype came up many times. The chain links TRBV7-2 to TRBJ2-3; 7 bases align to TRBD2. CDR3 length equals 15 residues. Germline CDR1 and CDR2: SGHTA and FQGNSA. Trimming at V came to 2 bases and at J to 0 bases, leaving 2 bases not matched to a gene. CDR3 in amino acids: CASSLLAVSTDTQYF. DNA of the CDR3: TGTGCCAGCAGCTTACTAGCGGTTAGCACAGATACGCAGTATTTT. The whole variable domain, remainder taken from reference TRBV7-2 and TRBJ2-3, is GAGVSQSPSNKVTEKGKDVELRCDPISGHTALYWYRQSLGQGLEFLIYFQGNSAPDKSGLPSDRFSAERTGGSVSTLTIQRTQQEDSAVYLCASSLLAVSTDTQYFGPGTRLTVL.

This clonotype appeared once. The CDR3 spells CASSLGGGSPLNTEAFF. In nucleotides, the CDR3 is TGTGCCAGCAGCTTAGGAGGGGGCTCCCCCTTGAACACTGAAGCTTTCTTT. The genes are TRBV7-9 and TRBJ1-1; 7 bases fit TRBD1. CDR3 length: 17 residues. Trimming removed 1 base from V and 0 bases from J; junction bases left unmatched: 8. Looked up from germline, CDR1 is SEHNR and CDR2 is FQNEAQ (reference sequence).

This clonotype was detected ten times or more. The gene calls are TRBV28 and TRBJ1-3, with no clear D. V lost 3 bases to trimming and J lost 0 bases, with 15 bases between them. Looked up from germline, CDR1 is MDHEN and CDR2 is SYDVKM. The CDR3 totals 17 residues. CDR3 loop: CASSLGSWVNSGNTIYF. DNA for the CDR3: TGTGCCAGCAGTTTGGGTTCTTGGGTGAACTCTGGAAACACCATATATTTT.